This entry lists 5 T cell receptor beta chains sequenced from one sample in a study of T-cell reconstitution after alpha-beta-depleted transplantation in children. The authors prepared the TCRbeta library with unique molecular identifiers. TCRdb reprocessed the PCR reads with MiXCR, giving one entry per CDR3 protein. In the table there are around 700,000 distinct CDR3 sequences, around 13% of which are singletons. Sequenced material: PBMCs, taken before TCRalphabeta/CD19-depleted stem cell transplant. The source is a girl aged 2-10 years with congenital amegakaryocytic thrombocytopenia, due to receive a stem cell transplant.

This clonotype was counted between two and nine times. The chain's CDR3 is CASRPSDRREQYF. For the CDR3, the DNA is TGTGCCAGCAGACCTTCGGACAGGAGAGAGCAGTACTTC. This chain uses TRBV3-1 with TRBJ2-7; TRBD1 aligns across 7 bases. The CDR3 consists of 13 residues. V lost 6 bases to trimming and J lost 7 bases; unmatched junction nucleotides: 9. Germline values: CDR1 LGHDT, CDR2 YNNKEL (reference sequence).

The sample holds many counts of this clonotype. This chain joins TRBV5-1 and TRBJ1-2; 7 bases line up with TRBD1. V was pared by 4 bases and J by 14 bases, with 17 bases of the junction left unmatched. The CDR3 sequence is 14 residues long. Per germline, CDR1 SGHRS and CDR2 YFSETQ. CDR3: CASSIGTASLLRTF. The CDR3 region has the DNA TGCGCCAGCAGCATCGGGACAGCCTCTCTACTGAGAACCTTC.

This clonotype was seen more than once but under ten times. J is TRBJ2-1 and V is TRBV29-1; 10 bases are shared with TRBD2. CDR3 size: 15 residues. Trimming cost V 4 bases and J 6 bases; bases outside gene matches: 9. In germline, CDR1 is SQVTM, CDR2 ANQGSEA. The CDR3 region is CSVGVWASGSNEQFF. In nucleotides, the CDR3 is TGCAGCGTTGGCGTTTGGGCTAGCGGGAGCAATGAGCAGTTCTTC.

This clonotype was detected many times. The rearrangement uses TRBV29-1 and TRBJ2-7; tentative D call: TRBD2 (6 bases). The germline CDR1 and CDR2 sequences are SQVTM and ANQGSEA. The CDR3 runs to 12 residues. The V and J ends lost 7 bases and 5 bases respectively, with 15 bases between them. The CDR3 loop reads CSGADSGDEQYF. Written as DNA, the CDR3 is TGCAGCGGTGCTGATAGCGGAGACGAGCAGTACTTC.

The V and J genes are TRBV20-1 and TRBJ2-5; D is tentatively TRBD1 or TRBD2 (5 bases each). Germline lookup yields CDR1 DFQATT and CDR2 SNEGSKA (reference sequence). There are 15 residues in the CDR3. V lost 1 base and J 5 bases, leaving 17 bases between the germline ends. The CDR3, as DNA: TGCAGTGCTAGAGTCGCCGGGACCTCGGGGGAGACCCAGTACTTC. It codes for CSARVAGTSGETQYF.